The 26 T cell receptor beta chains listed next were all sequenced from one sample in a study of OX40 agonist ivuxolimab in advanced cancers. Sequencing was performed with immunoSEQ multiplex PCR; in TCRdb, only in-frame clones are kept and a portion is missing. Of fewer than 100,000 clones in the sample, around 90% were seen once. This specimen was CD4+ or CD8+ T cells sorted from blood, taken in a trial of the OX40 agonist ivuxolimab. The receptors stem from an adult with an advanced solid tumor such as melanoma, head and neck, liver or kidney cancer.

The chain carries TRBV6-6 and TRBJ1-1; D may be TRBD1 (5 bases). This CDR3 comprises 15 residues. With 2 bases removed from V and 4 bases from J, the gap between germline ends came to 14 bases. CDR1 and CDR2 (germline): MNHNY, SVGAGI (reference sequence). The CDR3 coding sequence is TGTGCCAGCAGTTACGCCTCGGGGGGGGGCACTGAAGCTTTCTTT. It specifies CASSYASGGGTEAFF.

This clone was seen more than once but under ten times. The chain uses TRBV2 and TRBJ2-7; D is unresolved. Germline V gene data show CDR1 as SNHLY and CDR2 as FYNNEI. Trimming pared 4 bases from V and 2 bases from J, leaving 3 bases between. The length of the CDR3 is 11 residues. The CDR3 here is CASSGAYEQYF. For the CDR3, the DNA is TGTGCCAGCAGTGGGGCCTACGAGCAGTACTTC. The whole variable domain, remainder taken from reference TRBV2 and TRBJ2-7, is EPEVTQTPSHQVTQMGQEVILRCVPISNHLYFYWYRQILGQKVEFLVSFYNNEISEKSEIFDDQFSVERPDGSNFTLKIRSTKLEDSAMYFCASSGAYEQYFGPGTRLTVT.

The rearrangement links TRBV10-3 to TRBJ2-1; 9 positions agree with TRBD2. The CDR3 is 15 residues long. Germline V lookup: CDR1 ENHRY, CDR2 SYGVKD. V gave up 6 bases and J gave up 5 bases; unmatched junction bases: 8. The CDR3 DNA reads TGTGCCATCAGAATCAGCGGGAGGCAGAACAATGAGCAGTTCTTC. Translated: CAIRISGRQNNEQFF.

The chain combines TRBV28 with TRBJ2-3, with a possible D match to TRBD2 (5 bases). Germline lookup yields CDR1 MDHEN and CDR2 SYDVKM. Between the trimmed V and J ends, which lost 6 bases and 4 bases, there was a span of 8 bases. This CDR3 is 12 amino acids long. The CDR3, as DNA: TGTGCCAGCAGGGCCGGGGCAGATACGCAGTATTTT. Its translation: CASRAGADTQYF.

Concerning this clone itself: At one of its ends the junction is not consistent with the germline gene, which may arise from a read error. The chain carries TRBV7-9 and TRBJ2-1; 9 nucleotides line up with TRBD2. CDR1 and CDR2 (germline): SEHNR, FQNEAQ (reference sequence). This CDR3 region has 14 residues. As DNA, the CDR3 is TGTGCCAGCAGCCTAGCGGGAAGGGGGGGTGAGCAGTTCTTC. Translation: CASSLAGRGGEQFF.

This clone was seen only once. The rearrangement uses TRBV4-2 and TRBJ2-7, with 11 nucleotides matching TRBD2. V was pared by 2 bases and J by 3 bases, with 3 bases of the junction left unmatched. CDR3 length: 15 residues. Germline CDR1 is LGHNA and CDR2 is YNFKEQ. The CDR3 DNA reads TGTGCCAGCAGCCAAACACTAGCGGGAGTCTACGAGCAGTACTTC. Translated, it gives CASSQTLAGVYEQYF.

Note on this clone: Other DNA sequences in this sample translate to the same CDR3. CDR3 nucleotides: TGCGCCAGCAGCTTGGGTGGAAGCTCCTACAATGAGCAGTTCTTC. This encodes CASSLGGSSYNEQFF. The gene calls are TRBV5-1 and TRBJ2-1; D not resolved. Germline CDR1 and CDR2: SGHRS and YFSETQ. There are 15 residues in the CDR3. V lost 0 bases to trimming and J lost 0 bases, with 7 bases between them.

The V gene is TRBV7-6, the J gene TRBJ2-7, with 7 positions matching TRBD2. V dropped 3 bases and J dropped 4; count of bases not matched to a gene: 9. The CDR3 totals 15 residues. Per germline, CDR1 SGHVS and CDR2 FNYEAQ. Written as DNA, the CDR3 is TGTGCCAGCAGCTTTGGCGGGAGAGGCTTGTACGAGCAGTACTTC. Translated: CASSFGGRGLYEQYF.

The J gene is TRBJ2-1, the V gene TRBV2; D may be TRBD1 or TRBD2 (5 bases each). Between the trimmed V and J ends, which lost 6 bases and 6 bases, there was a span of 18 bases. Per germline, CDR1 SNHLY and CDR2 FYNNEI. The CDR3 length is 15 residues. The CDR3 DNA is TGTGCCAGCAGCTCGACAGTACTCGGGGTCAATGAGCAGTTCTTC. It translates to CASSSTVLGVNEQFF.

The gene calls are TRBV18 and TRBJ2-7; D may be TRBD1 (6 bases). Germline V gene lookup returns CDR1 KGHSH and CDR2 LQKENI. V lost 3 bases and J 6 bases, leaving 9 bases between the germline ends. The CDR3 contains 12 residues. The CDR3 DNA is TGTGCCAGCTCACCCAGGGGCGGCGAGCAGTACTTC. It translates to CASSPRGGEQYF.

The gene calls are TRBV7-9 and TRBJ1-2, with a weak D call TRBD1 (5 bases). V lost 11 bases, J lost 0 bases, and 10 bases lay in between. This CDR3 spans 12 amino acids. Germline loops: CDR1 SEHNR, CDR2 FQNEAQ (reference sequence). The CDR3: CAGADSNYGYTF. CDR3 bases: TGTGCCGGGGCCGACTCTAACTATGGCTACACCTTC.

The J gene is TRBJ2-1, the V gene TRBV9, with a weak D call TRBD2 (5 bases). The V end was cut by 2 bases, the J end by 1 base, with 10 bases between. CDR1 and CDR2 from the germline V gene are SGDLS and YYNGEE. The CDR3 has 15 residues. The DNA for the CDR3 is TGTGCCAGCAGCGTTGGCGGGCAGTCCTACAATGAGCAGTTCTTC. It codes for CASSVGGQSYNEQFF.

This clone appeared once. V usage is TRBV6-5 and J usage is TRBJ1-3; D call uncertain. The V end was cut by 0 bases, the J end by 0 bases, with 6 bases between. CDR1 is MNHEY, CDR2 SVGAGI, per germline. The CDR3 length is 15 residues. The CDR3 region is CASSYSGSSGNTIYF. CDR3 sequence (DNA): TGTGCCAGCAGTTACTCGGGGAGCTCTGGAAACACCATATATTTT.

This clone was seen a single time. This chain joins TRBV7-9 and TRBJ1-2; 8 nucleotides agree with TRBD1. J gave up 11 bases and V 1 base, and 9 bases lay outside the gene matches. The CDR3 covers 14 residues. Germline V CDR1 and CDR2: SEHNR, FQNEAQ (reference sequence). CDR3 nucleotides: TGTGCCAGCAGCTTAGGGGGACAGGCTGGTGAATACACCTTC. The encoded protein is CASSLGGQAGEYTF.

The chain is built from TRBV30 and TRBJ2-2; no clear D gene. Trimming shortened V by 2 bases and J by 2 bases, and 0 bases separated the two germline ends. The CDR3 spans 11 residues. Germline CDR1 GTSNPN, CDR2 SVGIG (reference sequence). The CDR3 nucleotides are TGTGCCTGGAGTAACACCGGGGAGCTGTTTTTT. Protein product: CAWSNTGELFF.

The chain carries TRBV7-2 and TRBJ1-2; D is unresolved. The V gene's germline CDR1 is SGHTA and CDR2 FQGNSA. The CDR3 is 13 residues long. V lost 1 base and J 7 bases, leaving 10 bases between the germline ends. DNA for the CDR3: TGTGCCAGCAGCTTAGGGAGGTGGGTTGGCTACACCTTC. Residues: CASSLGRWVGYTF.

CDR3 loop: CSASNTGELFF. In DNA form, the CDR3 reads TGCAGCGCCTCGAACACCGGGGAGCTGTTTTTT. The chain has TRBV29-1 and TRBJ2-2; D not certain. V lost 7 bases, J lost 0 bases, and 3 bases lay in between. Per germline, CDR1 SQVTM and CDR2 ANQGSEA. The CDR3 spans 11 residues.

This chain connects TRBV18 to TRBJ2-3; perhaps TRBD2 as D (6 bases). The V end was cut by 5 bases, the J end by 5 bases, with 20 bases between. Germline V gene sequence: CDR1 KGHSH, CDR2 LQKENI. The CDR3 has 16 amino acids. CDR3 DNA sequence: TGTGCCAGCTCATTTCTTGCGGGAAGGAACGGAGATACGCAGTATTTT. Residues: CASSFLAGRNGDTQYF.

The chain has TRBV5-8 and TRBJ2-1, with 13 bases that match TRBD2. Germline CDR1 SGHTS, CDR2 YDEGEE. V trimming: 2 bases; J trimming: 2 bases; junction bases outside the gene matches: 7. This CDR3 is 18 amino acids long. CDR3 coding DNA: TGTGCCAGCAGCTTAGGACTAGCGGGAGTATACCCCTACAATGAGCAGTTCTTC. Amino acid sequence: CASSLGLAGVYPYNEQFF.

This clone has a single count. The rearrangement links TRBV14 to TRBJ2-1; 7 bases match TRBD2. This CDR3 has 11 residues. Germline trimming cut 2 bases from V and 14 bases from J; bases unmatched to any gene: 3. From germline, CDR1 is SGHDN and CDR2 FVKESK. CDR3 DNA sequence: TGTGCCAGCAGCCAAATGCGGGAGAAGTTCTTC. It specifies CASSQMREKFF.

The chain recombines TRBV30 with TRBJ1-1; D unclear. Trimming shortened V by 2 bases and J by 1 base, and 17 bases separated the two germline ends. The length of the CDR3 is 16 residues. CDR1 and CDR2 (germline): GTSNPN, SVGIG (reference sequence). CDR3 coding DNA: TGTGCCTGGAGTCACTCCTTTGGGTTAGGGAACACTGAAGCTTTCTTT. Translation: CAWSHSFGLGNTEAFF.

The CDR3 protein is CASSMDSRVGGGDTQYF. DNA for the CDR3: TGTGCCAGTAGTATGGATAGCAGGGTCGGGGGAGGCGATACGCAGTATTTT. The chain carries TRBV19 and TRBJ2-3; possible D gene TRBD2, 6 bases. CDR3 length: 17 amino acids. Trimming pared 3 bases from V and 6 bases from J, leaving 22 bases between. Germline V lookup: CDR1 LNHDA, CDR2 SQIVND (reference sequence).

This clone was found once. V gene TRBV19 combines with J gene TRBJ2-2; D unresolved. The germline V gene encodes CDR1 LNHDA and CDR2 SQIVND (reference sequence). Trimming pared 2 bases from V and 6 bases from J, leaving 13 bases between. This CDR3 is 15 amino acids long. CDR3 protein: CASSIRYGASGELFF. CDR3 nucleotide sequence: TGTGCCAGTAGTATACGGTACGGCGCGTCCGGGGAGCTGTTTTTT.

The CDR3 DNA reads as TGTGCCAGCAGTTTATCTACGGGGAACGTCTACGAGCAGTACTTC. Translating gives CASSLSTGNVYEQYF. J is TRBJ2-5 and V is TRBV27; D perhaps matches TRBD2 (5 bases). The end of the DNA is better explained by TRBJ2-7, so the J call may be wrong. Germline CDR1 and CDR2: MNHEY and SMNVEV (reference sequence). The CDR3 spans 15 residues.

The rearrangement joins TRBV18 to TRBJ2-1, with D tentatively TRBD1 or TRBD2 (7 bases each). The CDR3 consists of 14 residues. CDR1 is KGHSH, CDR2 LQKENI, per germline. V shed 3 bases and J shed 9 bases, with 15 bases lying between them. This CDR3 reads CASSPGTGEGEQFF. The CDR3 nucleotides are TGTGCCAGCTCACCGGGCACAGGGGAGGGTGAGCAGTTCTTC.

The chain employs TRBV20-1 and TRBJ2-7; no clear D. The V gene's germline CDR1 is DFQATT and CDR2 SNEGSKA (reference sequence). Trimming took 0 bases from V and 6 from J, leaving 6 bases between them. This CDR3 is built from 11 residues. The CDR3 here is CSARDTPEQYF. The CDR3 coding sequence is TGCAGTGCTAGAGATACTCCCGAGCAGTACTTC.